The 5 T cell receptor beta chains below were found in one sample sequenced in a study of Tregs in tolerant kidney transplant recipients. Generated by immunoSEQ multiplex PCR, the TCRdb table keeps only in-frame clones and is missing some. The sample holds roughly 250,000 clones, about 86% seen once. Input material: CD4+ T cells from blood. These receptors were taken from a human donor in good health.

The chain combines TRBV27 with TRBJ2-3; D is undetermined. CDR3 length: 15 residues. V lost 6 bases and J lost 7, with 20 bases in between. Germline-derived CDR1 and CDR2 are MNHEY and SMNVEV (reference sequence). The CDR3 DNA follows: TGTGCCAGCAGCCCCCCACTTTGGAGAGGAAATACGCAGTATTTT. It yields the protein CASSPPLWRGNTQYF.

This clone has only one observation. The chain employs TRBV11-1 and TRBJ2-5; D is unresolved. Germline loops: CDR1 SGHAT, CDR2 FQDESV (reference sequence). There are 13 residues in the CDR3. Trimming took 4 bases from V and 1 from J, leaving 7 bases between them. The DNA of the CDR3 is TGTGCCAGCAGCTCCGGGCCCCAAGAGACCCAGTACTTC. Amino acid sequence: CASSSGPQETQYF.

The V and J genes are TRBV30 and TRBJ1-1; D remains ambiguous. Germline assignment: CDR1 GTSNPN and CDR2 SVGIG (reference sequence). The CDR3 length is 16 residues. V was cut by 2 bases and J by 4 bases, with 20 bases left in between. Here the CDR3 reads CAWSPLGRARGTEAFF. Written as DNA, the CDR3 is TGTGCCTGGAGTCCCCTAGGGAGGGCCCGTGGCACTGAAGCTTTCTTT.

This clone showed up just once. This chain joins TRBV2 and TRBJ2-6; D is possibly TRBD1 (6 bases). This CDR3 has 15 residues. The V gene's germline CDR1 is SNHLY and CDR2 FYNNEI. With 10 bases removed from V and 3 bases from J, the gap between germline ends came to 16 bases. The CDR3 bases are TGTGCCACCCCAGACAGGCCAGATGGGGCCAACGTCCTGACTTTC. It yields the protein CATPDRPDGANVLTF.

The chain has TRBV30 and TRBJ1-5, with TRBD1 identical over 11 bases. CDR1 and CDR2 (germline): GTSNPN, SVGIG (reference sequence). The CDR3 is 16 residues long. V was clipped by 3 bases and J by 8 bases; unmatched bases: 12. The CDR3 DNA sequence: TGTGCCTGGAGACGCCGGGACAGGGGGTCAGAGGAGCCCCAGCATTTT. Encoded protein: CAWRRRDRGSEEPQHF.